These T cell receptor beta chains were read from a single sample in a study of blood T cell repertoires in COVID-19. This table comes from immunoSEQ multiplex PCR, and its TCRdb copy is limited to in-frame clones, with some not included. In the table there are fewer than 350,000 clones, approximately 85% of which are singletons. The sample comprised PBMCs or T cells enriched from blood (not recorded which). The receptors shown here come from a man aged 25-45 years who had recovered from COVID-19. The CDR3 runs from the conserved cysteine through the conserved F or W. The order of the fields is CDR3 length, J gene, V gene, CDR3 protein.

>14|TRBJ2-3|TRBV27
CASSRTSHTDTQYF
>15|TRBJ2-3|TRBV27
CATGQGAYSTDTQYF
>15|TRBJ1-5|TRBV2
CASSGGQGAQQPQHF
>14|TRBJ2-7|TRBV7-8
CASTVLDRTYEQYF
>12|TRBJ1-1|TRBV6-2/TRBV6-3
CASSYYTTEAFF
>18|TRBJ1-5|TRBV4-1
CASSRVGARGGSNQPQHF
>18|TRBJ2-3|TRBV11-2
CASSLDLGLGLSTDTQYF
>13|TRBJ2-1|TRBV7-9
CASSLQGYNEQFF
>13|TRBJ2-3|TRBV10-3
CAIMSRAGDTQYF
>16|TRBJ2-5|TRBV3-1/TRBV3-2
CASTQVAGGAGETQYF
>13|TRBJ2-7|TRBV3-1/TRBV3-2
CASSQTGSYEQYF
>15|TRBJ2-5|TRBV5-1
CASSERPGIQETQYF
>18|TRBJ1-4|TRBV18
CASSPPGQGAVTNEKLFF
>13|TRBJ1-2|TRBV6-5
CASRRTGKGGYTF
>15|TRBJ2-7|TRBV29-1
CSVEKVRVSGPEQYF
>15|TRBJ2-3|TRBV2
CATPTKRGGADTQYF
>15|TRBJ1-1|TRBV6-5
CASSYPGGRRTEAFF
>14|TRBJ1-2|TRBV24-1
CATSDPGQGHGYTF
>19|TRBJ2-7|TRBV11-2
CASSLLKRSTPGHLYEQYF
>15|TRBJ1-4|TRBV19
CASSIGTGGPEKLFF
>14|TRBJ2-1|TRBV7-9
CALDWSGGANEQFF
>17|TRBJ2-7|TRBV3-1/TRBV3-2
CASSQDLSGGDTYEQYF
>13|TRBJ1-2|TRBV7-8
CASSPDKNYGYTF
>16|TRBJ1-1|TRBV9
CASSSGLTGGNTEAFF
>14|TRBJ2-5|TRBV7-9
CASSYDRNQETQYF
>17|TRBJ1-4|TRBV7-8
CASSLARPGQTNEKLFF
>15|TRBJ2-7|TRBV7-9
CASSPWTGLASEQYF
>13|TRBJ2-7|TRBV5-1
CASSLMGGYEQYF
>16|TRBJ1-4|TRBV18
CASSPLGTGFVEKLFF
>14|TRBJ1-4|TRBV7-8
CASSFWGGAEKLFF
>15|TRBJ2-5|TRBV5-5
CASSLAGQFQETQYF
>12|TRBJ2-3|TRBV7-3
CASRGDTDTQYF
>14|TRBJ1-1|TRBV5-8
CASSYRGVRTEAFF
>16|TRBJ1-2|TRBV4-2
CASSQDGGASFYGYTF
>19|TRBJ2-7|TRBV18
CASSPSLFVAGTGAYEQYF
>14|TRBJ1-4|TRBV11-3
CASSLTPQNEKLFF
>15|TRBJ2-1|TRBV6-1
CASSEAGRDTDEQFF
>13|TRBJ1-4|TRBV29-1
CSAIGQTNEKLFF
>15|TRBJ2-1|TRBV4-3
CASSQGQGVGNEQFF
>13|TRBJ1-1|TRBV12-3/TRBV12-4
CASSSPPGQEAFF
>18|TRBJ1-6|TRBV5-1
CASSLVFREVSYNSPLHF
>14|TRBJ2-5|TRBV11-2
CASSSDSLLETQYF
>15|TRBJ1-3|TRBV7-2
CASSLGRSSGNTIYF
>14|TRBJ1-3|TRBV2
CASRHSHSGNTIYF
>15|TRBJ1-6|TRBV5-1
CASSLNRQANSPLHF
>14|TRBJ2-3|TRBV7-9
CASRPRSSPDTQYF
>8|TRBJ2-7|TRBV5-8
CASSFKYF
>16|TRBJ2-7|TRBV4-1
CASSQGSGRFSYEQYF
>13|TRBJ1-1|TRBV5-4
CASSLSGITEAFF
>15|TRBJ2-2|TRBV4-1
CASSQEQGGTGELFF
>15|TRBJ1-1|TRBV19
CASRTQAAVGTEAFF
>14|TRBJ1-6|TRBV19
CASTPTGYNSPLHF
>15|TRBJ1-2|TRBV18
CASSPRAQANYGYTF
>15|TRBJ1-3|TRBV18
CASSPGQGSGNTIYF
>14|TRBJ1-1|TRBV6-5
CASSSHAGDSEAFF
>15|TRBJ1-6|TRBV5-4
CASSLENTNNSPLHF
>17|TRBJ2-3|TRBV5-3
CARSLRLTSGITDTQYF
>15|TRBJ2-7|TRBV18
CASSPPGGRSYEQYF
>14|TRBJ1-1|TRBV30
CAWSVQGRDAEAFF